The source of this T cell receptor beta chain is a study of beta chain features in type 1 diabetes (dated by TCRdb to about 2018). Some background on the complete study: Mean age, gender distribution, total cell number and subset yield did not differ between patients and healthy donors. A total of over 90,000,000 sorted cells were examined across all samples, and a strong correlation was observed between cell number per subset and RNA yield. In the study, recently diagnosed type 1 diabetes patients and matched healthy donors were compared on the TCRB repertoires of their sorted circulating CD4+ T cell subsets. Regulatory and stem cell-like memory subsets were isolated from only 8 patients and about eight healthy donors, whereas naive and central memory subsets came from all 30 or so donors.

This clone was seen a handful of times. Its specific antigen is unknown. Base qualities are not recorded, but no much larger clone differs from it by a single base. The High Capacity cDNA Reverse Transcription Kit was used to reverse transcribe all of the isolated RNA, meaning that expressed TCRB transcripts were what got sequenced. Deep immunoSEQ sequencing was performed on naive, central memory and regulatory T cell samples, with an average of about 4 million total reads per sample. Sorted cells were lysed in RLT buffer and RNA was extracted with DNase-treated RNeasy Micro or Mini kits, depending on cell number. Each cell subset was processed separately to prevent cross-contamination, with patient and healthy donor samples processed together. The immunoSEQ multiplex PCR was used to amplify TCRB sequences from cDNA, yielding 87-bp fragments that span the CDR3 region. Sequencing of the amplicons was performed on the Illumina HiSeq platform. The authors' pipeline ran thus. Synthetic template baselines were used to correct PCR bias computationally, reads within Hamming distance 2 were collapsed together, and singletons that could not be merged were discarded. Reads were aligned against IMGT so that V, D and J genes, CDR3 length and insertions or deletions at six rearrangement sites could be assigned. Within each subset, clonotype counts were normalized to sorted cell number, after which true diversity and Gini coefficients were computed with the tcR R package. Repertoire sharing was quantified using the overlap coefficient calculated on TCRB nucleotide sequences. Out-of-frame TCRB sequences from naive cells were analyzed to stand in for the pre-selection repertoire. Entries here come from immuneACCESS through TCRdb and include only in-frame sequences with V and J called. Some clones fail to appear in such tables; in the studies checked, an unresolved V gene covers under half of the shortfall, and the cause of the remainder is unknown. V and J calls and clone size are those listed in that table; D and trimming were worked out from the DNA. The sample table shows about 410,000 clones, and approximately 14% are seen once. Jointly, the top ten make up around 0.039% of the sample.

Reading from cysteine to phenylalanine, the CDR3 counts 12 amino acids. The kept DNA is CDR3 alone, 36 bases in frame from the first base. The junction carries 7 bases between V and J, which are trimmed by 6 bases and 4 bases respectively. In the germline V gene (reference sequence), CDR1 corresponds to MNHNY and CDR2 to SVGAGI. Results and caveats for the whole study, not just this receptor: A moderate but significant shortening of TCRB CDR3 length was observed in type 1 diabetes patients in all four CD4+ subsets. Naive, central memory and regulatory TCRB repertoires appeared more similar among patients than among healthy donors. Only small numbers of individuals were included in the HLA sub-analyses, which left unresolved whether HLA type had any influence on TCRB rearrangement. Shorter templates might be favored by PCR, yet because patient and control samples were amplified and corrected together, any such skew would affect both groups equally. Fewer insertions and more nucleotide deletions at VDJ recombination sites were observed in patients with type 1 diabetes, implying thymic rearrangement abnormalities. Because cDNA rather than genomic DNA was sequenced, highly expressing activated cells could have been over-represented, although no difference in activation and CD3 levels was found between groups.

From each donor, a single peripheral blood sample of around 120 mL on average was drawn into heparinised tubes. A BD FACSAria II and a panel including CD45RO, CCR7, CD25, CD127, CD95 and CD27 were used to sort naive, central memory, regulatory and stem cell-like memory CD4+ T cells. Purity was above 95% for every sorted population. PBMCs were isolated right away by Lymphoprep density gradient centrifugation and were stained directly, without culture. So that batch effects would be minimized, each experiment stained and sorted samples in pairs, pairing one healthy donor with one patient. The receptor was isolated from a man aged 25-45 years in good health. The chain employs TRBV6-6 and TRBJ1-5; the D gene remains uncertain. The sequencing input was naive CD4+ T cells from blood. What this sample's cell subset or site label stands for: true naive CD4+ T cells. The nucleotides are TGTGCCAGCAGACGGTCAAATCAGCCCCAGCATTTT. This gives the protein CASRRSNQPQHF.